Presented here are 20 T cell receptor beta chains from one specimen sequenced in a study of blood T cell repertoires in COVID-19. Some clones are missing from TCRdb's copy, which holds only in-frame ones; the method was immunoSEQ multiplex PCR. The table includes over 200,000 clones, approximately 90% detected once. Sequencing was carried out using peripheral blood. The receptors come from a man in his 60s with COVID-19, enrolled during active disease.

The chain is built from TRBV4-2 and TRBJ1-1; D is uncertain. Germline lookup yields CDR1 LGHNA and CDR2 YNFKEQ. V was trimmed by 0 bases and J by 4 bases, leaving 6 bases between them. The CDR3 spans 13 residues. The CDR3: CASSQEAGTEAFF. In DNA, the CDR3 is TGTGCCAGCAGCCAAGAGGCAGGCACTGAAGCTTTCTTT.

This rearrangement joins TRBV4-2 to TRBJ2-1; possible D gene TRBD2, 6 bases. This CDR3 comprises 15 residues. V lost 1 base and J 6 bases, leaving 13 bases between the germline ends. Germline CDR1 is LGHNA and CDR2 is YNFKEQ. For the CDR3, the DNA is TGTGCCAGCAGCCAAGGACTAGGCGTCGTCAATGAGCAGTTCTTC. Residues: CASSQGLGVVNEQFF.

The V call is TRBV6-5, the J call TRBJ1-1, with TRBD1 as a possible D gene (6 bases). The germline V gene has CDR1 MNHEY and CDR2 SVGAGI. Trimming took off 0 bases at V and 1 base at J, with 9 bases between the two ends. The CDR3 loop spans 15 amino acids. CDR3: CASSYSDRWNTEAFF. The CDR3 bases are TGTGCCAGCAGTTACTCAGACAGGTGGAACACTGAAGCTTTCTTT.

The chain couples TRBV24-1 to TRBJ2-1, with TRBD2 as a possible D gene (7 bases). V dropped 4 bases and J dropped 3 bases, with 21 bases sitting between them. Looked up from germline, CDR1 is KGHDR and CDR2 is SFDVKD. This CDR3 spans 18 amino acids. The DNA for the CDR3 is TGTGCCACCAGTGACCTTCCGGGGGGCAGGGGAGTCTACAATGAGCAGTTCTTC. Translation gives CATSDLPGGRGVYNEQFF.

The chain couples TRBV7-9 to TRBJ1-2; D might be TRBD1 (6 bases). The CDR3 has 15 residues. Germline V CDR1 and CDR2: SEHNR, FQNEAQ (reference sequence). Trimming took 1 base from V and 8 from J, leaving 17 bases between them. The CDR3 region has the DNA TGTGCCAGCAGCTTAGACTCGAGACAGGTGGGAGGCTACACCTTC. Translated, it gives CASSLDSRQVGGYTF.

CDR3 coding DNA: TGTGCCAGCAGCTTGGCCGGGGGAGGAGGGTACACTGAAGCTTTCTTT. Its translation is CASSLAGGGGYTEAFF. The chain recombines TRBV5-4 with TRBJ1-1, with D tentatively TRBD1 (5 bases). This CDR3 comprises 16 residues. Trimming stripped 0 bases from V and 3 bases from J, with 15 bases between. CDR1 is SGHNT and CDR2 is YYREEE in the germline V gene (reference sequence). Supplemented by reference TRBV5-4 and TRBJ1-1, the full variable domain reads ETGVTQSPTHLIKTRGQQVTLRCSSQSGHNTVSWYQQALGQGPQFIFQYYREEENGRGNFPPRFSGLQFPNYSSELNVNALELDDSALYLCASSLAGGGGYTEAFFGQGTRLTVV.

The rearrangement links TRBV7-8 to TRBJ2-7; 10 bases fit TRBD1. After removal of 6 bases from V and 7 bases from J, the junction contained 15 bases not matched to a gene. CDR1 and CDR2 (germline): SGHVS, FQNEAQ. The CDR3 has 16 residues. CDR3 DNA: TGTGCCAGCAGTCTAGAAGGGGGGACAGGGGTGTTAGAGCAGTACTTC. Translation: CASSLEGGTGVLEQYF.

CDR3 bases: TGTGCCAGCAGTTACCCGACTAGCGTGGCCTCCTACGAGCAGTACTTC. Amino acid sequence: CASSYPTSVASYEQYF. This rearrangement joins TRBV6-2 or TRBV6-3 to TRBJ2-7, with 8 bases matching TRBD2. Germline CDR1 and CDR2: MNHEY and SVGEGT. The CDR3 runs to 16 residues. V shed 2 bases, J shed 0 bases, and the junction held 6 bases outside the gene matches.

This clone came up a few times. This chain uses TRBV7-2 with TRBJ2-7; 10 bases map to TRBD2. The CDR3 has 17 amino acids. V lost 2 bases and J lost 2; bases outside the gene matches: 9. The germline gives CDR1 SGHTA, CDR2 FQGNSA. The CDR3, as DNA: TGTGCCAGCAGCTTACGGCTAGCGGGAGATCCGGCCTACGAGCAGTACTTC. It is translated as CASSLRLAGDPAYEQYF.

The V and J genes are TRBV28 and TRBJ2-7, with D hard to call. The CDR3 covers 12 residues. The V gene's germline CDR1 is MDHEN and CDR2 SYDVKM. The V end lost 5 bases, the J end lost 9 bases, and 14 bases lay between the germline ends. In DNA form, the CDR3 reads TGTGCCAGCAGTCTATATCCCACTGGGCAGTACTTC. Translated: CASSLYPTGQYF.

This clone was observed a single time. The chain combines TRBV30 with TRBJ2-1; 10 bases fit TRBD2. V lost 7 bases and J lost 0; bases outside the gene matches: 9. Germline V gives CDR1 GTSNPN, CDR2 SVGIG (reference sequence). CDR3 length: 16 amino acids. The CDR3 bases are TGTGCCTCCAGTTCAAGACTAGCGGGCTCCTACAATGAGCAGTTCTTC. It encodes CASSSRLAGSYNEQFF.

CDR3: CASSAPAGPQYF. CDR3 sequence (DNA): TGTGCCAGCAGTGCACCGGCGGGGCCGCAGTATTTT. V is TRBV6-4 and J is TRBJ2-3; a possible D gene is TRBD2 (6 bases). The CDR3 sequence is 12 residues long. The V and J ends lost 4 bases and 10 bases respectively, with 12 bases between them. In germline, CDR1 is MRHNA, CDR2 SNTAGT.

This chain joins TRBV18 and TRBJ2-7; no reliable D call. CDR1 is KGHSH, CDR2 LQKENI, per germline. Trimming shortened V by 3 bases and J by 1 base, and 7 bases separated the two germline ends. The CDR3 contains 13 residues. This chain's CDR3 is CASSPLRSYEQYF. The CDR3 nucleotides are TGTGCCAGCTCACCTTTGCGGTCCTACGAGCAGTACTTC.

The chain uses TRBV10-3 and TRBJ1-2; D is ambiguous. CDR1 ENHRY and CDR2 SYGVKD come from the germline V gene. The CDR3 extends over 11 amino acids. Between the trimmed V and J ends, which lost 7 bases and 5 bases, there was a span of 8 bases. CDR3 amino acids: CAIKARYGYTF. As DNA, the CDR3 is TGTGCCATCAAAGCGCGATATGGCTACACCTTC.

V usage is TRBV5-4 and J usage is TRBJ1-2; no clear D gene. The ends were cut back, 7 bases at V and 4 bases at J, with 11 bases in the middle. Germline values: CDR1 SGHNT, CDR2 YYREEE (reference sequence). This CDR3 is 12 amino acids long. The CDR3 DNA is TGTGCCAGCTTGCAGGATGGCTATGGCTACACCTTC. As protein: CASLQDGYGYTF.

On this clone itself: One end of the junction is discordant with germline, which a read error may explain. The chain uses TRBV11-2 and TRBJ2-1; D is possibly TRBD1 (5 bases). Looked up from germline, CDR1 is SGHAT and CDR2 is FQNNGV. The CDR3 spans 15 residues. The CDR3 loop reads CASSLDGHRYNEQFF. Written as DNA, the CDR3 is TGTGCCAGCAGCCTAGATGGACACAGGTACAATGAGCAGTTCTTC.

This chain connects TRBV19 to TRBJ1-5; D not resolved. Germline CDR1 reads LNHDA; CDR2 reads SQIVND (reference sequence). Trimming removed 7 bases at V and 0 bases at J, with 19 bases between. This CDR3 region has 17 residues. CDR3 amino acids: CASTPSRQALSNQPQHF. The CDR3 DNA is TGTGCCAGTACCCCTAGCAGGCAGGCACTTAGCAATCAGCCCCAGCATTTT.

On this clone: Germline is not matched at one junction end, which may reflect a read error. The V and J genes are TRBV3-1 (or the pseudogene TRBV3-2) and TRBJ2-1, with 13 bases fitting TRBD2. In germline, CDR1 is LGHDT, CDR2 YNNKEL (reference sequence). The CDR3 runs to 16 residues. CDR3 region: CASRQAGTSGISEQFF. For the CDR3, the DNA is TGTGCCAGCAGGCAAGCCGGGACTAGCGGGATCAGTGAGCAGTTCTTC.

The chain is built from TRBV7-9 and TRBJ2-5; 8 nucleotides line up with TRBD1. Trimming at V came to 5 bases and at J to 5 bases, leaving 7 bases not matched to a gene. The CDR3 is made up of 14 amino acids. Germline V CDR1 and CDR2: SEHNR, FQNEAQ (reference sequence). The DNA of the CDR3 is TGTGCCAGCAGCCAAGGACAGGGTCGGGAGACCCAGTACTTC. Translated, it gives CASSQGQGRETQYF.

The gene calls are TRBV29-1 and TRBJ1-1, with D perhaps TRBD1 (6 bases). V was clipped by 1 base and J by 3 bases, with 12 bases between them. This CDR3 spans 14 amino acids. CDR1 and CDR2 (germline): SQVTM, ANQGSEA. The CDR3 protein is CSVEVNRVDTEAFF. The CDR3 nucleotides are TGCAGCGTTGAAGTCAACAGGGTAGACACTGAAGCTTTCTTT.